Presented here are 17 T cell receptor beta chains from one specimen sequenced in a study of cytomegalovirus exposure and HLA in healthy donors. Sequencing used immunoSEQ multiplex PCR; TCRdb keeps in-frame clones, though not all of them. Among about 49,000 clones listed, roughly 93% were seen once. Material: PBMCs. The receptors originated from a man younger than 30 in good health and CMV-seronegative.

The chain links TRBV28 to TRBJ2-3, with 11 positions matching TRBD2. Germline V gene data show CDR1 as MDHEN and CDR2 as SYDVKM. V dropped 7 bases and J dropped 0; count of bases not matched to a gene: 12. CDR3 size: 18 residues. The DNA for the CDR3 is TGTGCCAGCACGACGTACAGGACTAGCGGGTCTAGCACAGATACGCAGTATTTT. Amino acid sequence: CASTTYRTSGSSTDTQYF.

The chain employs TRBV7-9 and TRBJ2-3; TRBD2 aligns across 10 bases. CDR1 and CDR2 (germline): SEHNR, FQNEAQ (reference sequence). Losses at the gene ends were 5 bases for V and 0 bases for J; bases not matched to a gene: 5. This CDR3 comprises 16 residues. The CDR3 DNA is TGTGCCAGCAGCCGGGGACTAGCGAGAAGCACAGATACGCAGTATTTT. It encodes CASSRGLARSTDTQYF. The variable domain in full, completed from reference TRBV7-9 and TRBJ2-3, reads DTGVSQNPRHKITKRGQNVTFRCDPISEHNRLYWYRQTLGQGPEFLTYFQNEAQLEKSRLLSDRFSAERPKGSFSTLEIQRTEQGDSAMYLCASSRGLARSTDTQYFGPGTRLTVL.

The chain couples TRBV10-3 to TRBJ1-1; no definite D call. The CDR3 is 14 residues long. Trimming left V 11 bases short and J 4 bases short, with 20 bases between. CDR1 and CDR2 from the germline V gene are ENHRY and SYGVKD. Written as DNA, the CDR3 is TGTGCCGTCCAGCGCACCTCCTCGTCCACTGAAGCTTTCTTT. Encoded protein: CAVQRTSSSTEAFF.

This clone was seen only once. The chain couples TRBV28 to TRBJ2-7, with D unclear. CDR3 size: 13 residues. The V end was cut by 6 bases, the J end by 1 base, with 10 bases between. CDR1 and CDR2 from the germline V gene are MDHEN and SYDVKM. The CDR3: CASRPTNSYEQYF. CDR3 DNA: TGTGCCAGCAGGCCCACAAATTCCTACGAGCAGTACTTC.

The chain carries TRBV6-4 and TRBJ2-3, with 9 nucleotides matching TRBD1. CDR3 length: 15 amino acids. Germline values: CDR1 MRHNA, CDR2 SNTAGT. Germline trimming cut 5 bases from V and 4 bases from J; bases unmatched to any gene: 7. CDR3: CASSKTGGQADTQYF. In nucleotides, the CDR3 is TGTGCCAGCAGTAAGACAGGGGGTCAAGCAGATACGCAGTATTTT.

This sequence joins TRBV19 and TRBJ2-5, with 16 bases that match TRBD2. Germline lookup yields CDR1 LNHDA and CDR2 SQIVND (reference sequence). V shed 4 bases and J 5 bases; nucleotides not matched to a gene: 1. This CDR3 has 15 amino acids. The CDR3 sequence is CASSTGLAGGETQYF. DNA for the CDR3: TGTGCCAGTAGTACGGGACTAGCGGGAGGGGAGACCCAGTACTTC.

DNA for the CDR3: TGTGCCAGCAGGGGGACGACTAGCGGGAGTCGGGAGCAGTACTTC. This translates into CASRGTTSGSREQYF. The chain recombines TRBV11-2 with TRBJ2-7; the match to TRBD2 covers 12 bases. Germline V gives CDR1 SGHAT, CDR2 FQNNGV. CDR3 length: 15 residues. After removal of 6 bases from V and 7 bases from J, the junction contained 10 bases not matched to a gene.

This chain joins TRBV9 and TRBJ2-4, with D perhaps matching TRBD2 (5 bases). The CDR3 loop spans 15 amino acids. V shed 0 bases and J shed 1 base, with 8 bases lying between them. Germline assignment: CDR1 SGDLS and CDR2 YYNGEE. The CDR3 DNA follows: TGTGCCAGCAGCGTAGCGGGATCGGCCAAAAACATTCAGTACTTC. Its translation is CASSVAGSAKNIQYF.

The chain has TRBV28 and TRBJ2-7; D is ambiguous. The CDR3 is made up of 16 amino acids. Trimming cost V 5 bases and J 0 bases, with 17 bases left between them. Germline CDR1 is MDHEN and CDR2 is SYDVKM. DNA for the CDR3: TGTGCCAGCAGTCAATTCCCAGGTCCGCCCTCCTACGAGCAGTACTTC. Its translation: CASSQFPGPPSYEQYF.

The rearrangement joins TRBV5-6 to TRBJ2-3; D may be TRBD1 (6 bases). CDR3 size: 15 residues. The germline CDR1 and CDR2 sequences are SGHDT and YYEEEE. Trimming pared 4 bases from V and 3 bases from J, leaving 15 bases between. The CDR3 loop reads CASSHVGGKTDTQYF. The CDR3, as DNA: TGTGCCAGCAGCCATGTAGGGGGTAAAACAGATACGCAGTATTTT. The full variable domain, its missing parts supplied by reference TRBV5-6 and TRBJ2-3, is DAGVTQSPTHLIKTRGQQVTLRCSPKSGHDTVSWYQQALGQGPQFIFQYYEEEERQRGNFPDRFSGHQFPNYSSELNVNALLLGDSALYLCASSHVGGKTDTQYFGPGTRLTVL.

The chain links TRBV28 to TRBJ1-5; 10 nucleotides line up with TRBD1. Looked up from germline, CDR1 is MDHEN and CDR2 is SYDVKM. The CDR3 length is 18 residues. V dropped 6 bases and J dropped 10; count of bases not matched to a gene: 21. CDR3 sequence: CASRPAGTGDNFFDPQHF. The CDR3 coding sequence is TGTGCCAGCAGGCCCGCCGGGACAGGGGACAATTTTTTTGATCCCCAGCATTTT. The full variable domain, its missing parts supplied by reference TRBV28 and TRBJ1-5, is DVKVTQSSRYLVKRTGEKVFLECVQDMDHENMFWYRQDPGLGLRLIYFSYDVKMKEKGDIPEGYSVSREKKERFSLILESASTNQTSMYLCASRPAGTGDNFFDPQHFGDGTRLSIL.

The chain combines TRBV27 with TRBJ2-1, with 14 positions matching TRBD2. Germline V gene sequence: CDR1 MNHEY, CDR2 SMNVEV (reference sequence). This CDR3 comprises 16 residues. V shed 8 bases and J 10 bases; nucleotides not matched to a gene: 13. The DNA for the CDR3 is TGTGCCAGCGGCGGGACTAGCGGGAGTTCTACAAGCGAGCAGTTCTTC. Translated, it gives CASGGTSGSSTSEQFF.

The chain employs TRBV6-1 and TRBJ2-6; 8 nucleotides align to TRBD1. Germline trimming cut 2 bases from V and 1 base from J; bases unmatched to any gene: 7. Germline assignment: CDR1 MNHNS and CDR2 SASEGT. This CDR3 has 18 residues. In nucleotides, the CDR3 is TGTGCCAGCAGTGAAACAGGACAGGGCGGGTCTGGGGCCAACGTCCTGACTTTC. This sequence encodes CASSETGQGGSGANVLTF.

The CDR3 DNA is TGTGCCAGCAGCTCCTACTTTTCCGTCTCTGGGGCCAACGTCCTGACTTTC. Protein: CASSSYFSVSGANVLTF. The V call is TRBV11-2, the J call TRBJ2-6, with D unresolved. V dropped 4 bases and J dropped 0 bases, with 13 bases sitting between them. Germline CDR1 is SGHAT and CDR2 is FQNNGV. The CDR3 spans 17 residues.

CDR3 sequence reads: CASSLAGGPNEQYF. CDR3 nucleotides: TGTGCCAGCAGTTTAGCGGGAGGGCCGAACGAGCAGTACTTC. J is TRBJ2-7 and V is TRBV28, with 9 bases matching TRBD2. The CDR3 contains 14 residues. V was clipped by 2 bases and J by 5 bases; unmatched bases: 4. The germline gives CDR1 MDHEN, CDR2 SYDVKM.

The chain links TRBV19 to TRBJ2-1, with D tentatively TRBD2 (6 bases). V was cut by 1 base and J by 6 bases, with 16 bases left in between. This CDR3 contains 16 residues. The germline CDR1 and CDR2 sequences are LNHDA and SQIVND (reference sequence). The CDR3 loop reads CASSIVSGTPSNEQFF. For the CDR3, the DNA is TGTGCCAGTAGTATAGTTTCCGGGACTCCATCCAATGAGCAGTTCTTC. Full variable domain (remainder filled in from reference TRBV19 and TRBJ2-1): DGGITQSPKYLFRKEGQNVTLSCEQNLNHDAMYWYRQDPGQGLRLIYYSQIVNDFQKGDIAEGYSVSREKKESFPLTVTSAQKNPTAFYLCASSIVSGTPSNEQFFGPGTRLTVL.

As for this clone: Sequence at one end of the junction differs from germline and may be a read error. This chain joins TRBV7-7 and TRBJ2-3; D unresolved. This CDR3 spans 16 amino acids. Looked up from germline, CDR1 is SSHAT and CDR2 is FNYEAQ (reference sequence). The CDR3 sequence: CASSLWILTSTDTQYF. The CDR3 coding sequence is TGTGCTAGCAGCTTATGGATACTAACTAGCACAGATACGCAGTATTTT.